This T cell receptor beta chain appears in the sequencing data of a study of blood T cell repertoires in COVID-19. At the level of the study: The samples span acute and convalescent COVID-19 from the United States, Italy and Spain.

Authors' analysis steps: Estimation of nucleated cell counts was performed using reference gene primer amplification. Profiled with immunoSEQ multiplex PCR; TCRdb holds only in-frame clones, not every one. V and J calls and clone size are given by that table; D and trimming were obtained from the DNA. Seen here are around 230,000 clones, 81% observed once, and the top ten hold 7.5% to 9%. This CDR3 spans 19 amino acids. Germline V lookup: CDR1 SGHAT, CDR2 FQNNGV. J gave up 5 bases and V 5 bases, and 15 bases lay outside the gene matches. The V gene is TRBV11-2, the J gene TRBJ2-5; TRBD2 matches 15 bases. The sequenced sample consisted of peripheral blood. The TCR originated in a woman of 80 years or more with acute or convalescent COVID-19. CDR3: CASSAGTSGGYRGWETQYF. Here the CDR3 DNA reads TGTGCCAGCAGCGCCGGGACTAGCGGGGGGTATCGGGGATGGGAGACCCAGTACTTC. The variable domain in full, with the rest retrieved from reference TRBV11-2 and TRBJ2-5, is EAGVAQSPRYKIIEKRQSVAFWCNPISGHATLYWYQQILGQGPKLLIQFQNNGVVDDSQLPKDRFSAERLKGVDSTLKIQPAKLEDSAVYLCASSAGTSGGYRGWETQYFGPGTRLLVL.